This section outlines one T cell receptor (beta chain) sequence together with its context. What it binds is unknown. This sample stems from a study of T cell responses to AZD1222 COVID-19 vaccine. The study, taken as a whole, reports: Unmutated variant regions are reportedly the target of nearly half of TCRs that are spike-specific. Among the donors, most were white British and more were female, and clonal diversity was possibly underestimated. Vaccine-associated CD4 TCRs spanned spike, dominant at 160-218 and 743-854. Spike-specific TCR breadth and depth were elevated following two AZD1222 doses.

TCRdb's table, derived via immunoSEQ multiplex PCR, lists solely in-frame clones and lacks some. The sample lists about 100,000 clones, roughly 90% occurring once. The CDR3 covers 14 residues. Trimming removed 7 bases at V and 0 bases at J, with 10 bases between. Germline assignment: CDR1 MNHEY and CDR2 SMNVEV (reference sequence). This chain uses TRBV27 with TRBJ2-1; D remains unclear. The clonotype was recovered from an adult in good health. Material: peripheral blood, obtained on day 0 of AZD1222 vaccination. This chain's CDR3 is CASIGSSSYNEQFF. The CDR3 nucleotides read TGTGCCAGCATAGGCAGCAGCTCCTACAATGAGCAGTTCTTC.